This T cell receptor beta chain was retrieved from a study of CD8 T cells in ankylosing spondylitis. This clonotype was detected many times. Antigen unknown. 5'-RACE, quantitative and with molecular barcodes, yielded the TCR beta libraries. Each CDR3 protein is one row after TCRdb ran MiXCR on the 5' RACE reads. The sample lists roughly 130,000 distinct CDR3 sequences, about 13% occurring once. V lost 1 base and J 7 bases, leaving 11 bases between the germline ends. The CDR3 is made up of 14 amino acids. Germline CDR1 SNHLY, CDR2 FYNNEI. General study findings and limits: Disease-linked clones reportedly showed significant enrichment in matched ankylosing spondylitis synovial fluid.

This TCR derives from a female donor with ankylosing spondylitis or in good health (not recorded which). The material sequenced was blood, either unsorted or a sorted T cell fraction (not recorded which). The V call is TRBV2, the J call TRBJ2-4; D remains ambiguous. The chain's CDR3 is CASSEETKGNIQYF. CDR3 nucleotide sequence: TGTGCCAGCAGTGAAGAGACCAAAGGGAACATTCAGTACTTC.